One and the same sample provided the 27 T cell receptor beta chains below, sequenced in a study of cytomegalovirus exposure and HLA in healthy donors. 13 Jbeta primers and 60 Vbeta primers were used for the PCR. Profiling relied on immunoSEQ multiplex PCR, and the TCRdb table lists in-frame clones only, not all of them. Among about 160,000 clones, about 80% were seen once, and the ten largest hold approximately 2%. The specimen sequenced was PBMCs. The receptors derive from a man aged 40-50 years in good health and CMV-seronegative.

This clone was counted a single time. This chain connects TRBV5-4 to TRBJ2-2; perhaps TRBD2 as D (5 bases). CDR1 is SGHNT and CDR2 is YYREEE in the germline V gene (reference sequence). This CDR3 region has 17 residues. V lost 4 bases and J lost 6, with 22 bases in between. CDR3 nucleotides: TGTGCCAGCAGCCAATCGAGGGCAAGGCAGGACGCCGGGGAGCTGTTTTTT. Its translation: CASSQSRARQDAGELFF.

The chain's CDR3 is CASSPELGPGVGELFF. DNA for the CDR3: TGTGCCAGCAGCCCCGAACTAGGGCCAGGTGTCGGGGAGCTGTTTTTT. The chain is built from TRBV5-6 and TRBJ2-2; tentative D call: TRBD2 (5 bases). This CDR3 contains 16 residues. V dropped 4 bases and J dropped 7 bases, with 20 bases sitting between them. Germline V gives CDR1 SGHDT, CDR2 YYEEEE. The full variable domain, its missing parts supplied by reference TRBV5-6 and TRBJ2-2, is DAGVTQSPTHLIKTRGQQVTLRCSPKSGHDTVSWYQQALGQGPQFIFQYYEEEERQRGNFPDRFSGHQFPNYSSELNVNALLLGDSALYLCASSPELGPGVGELFFGEGSRLTVL.

This chain joins TRBV27 and TRBJ2-1; a possible D gene is TRBD1 (5 bases). Germline V gives CDR1 MNHEY, CDR2 SMNVEV (reference sequence). CDR3 length: 14 residues. V gave up 6 bases and J gave up 9 bases, with 18 bases separating them. In DNA, the CDR3 is TGTGCCAGCAGCTCCCTTGGGGCGTTCAGTGAGCAGTTCTTC. Its translation: CASSSLGAFSEQFF.

This clone was recorded only once. The chain has TRBV4-2 and TRBJ2-7; TRBD2 agrees at 8 bases. The CDR3 length is 15 residues. The junction had 11 bases not matched to a gene; V was cut back by 4 bases and J by 6 bases. Germline V gives CDR1 LGHNA, CDR2 YNFKEQ. CDR3 DNA sequence: TGTGCCAGCAGCCGAGGACTAGCCGCCGACGGCGAGCAGTACTTC. It codes for CASSRGLAADGEQYF.

This sequence joins TRBV6-5 and TRBJ1-2, with 7 bases aligning to TRBD1. V gave up 0 bases and J gave up 2 bases; unmatched junction bases: 3. Germline V gene lookup returns CDR1 MNHEY and CDR2 SVGAGI. The CDR3 runs to 15 residues. The CDR3 DNA reads as TGTGCCAGCAGTTACTCGGGACAGATAAACTATGGCTACACCTTC. Translated, it gives CASSYSGQINYGYTF.

Note on this clone: This CDR3 is also generated by other DNA sequences in the sample. The chain links TRBV19 to TRBJ2-7; 8 bases match TRBD1. With 6 bases clipped from V and 0 bases from J, the junction kept 7 bases outside the gene matches. The CDR3 sequence is 15 residues long. Germline values: CDR1 LNHDA, CDR2 SQIVND (reference sequence). CDR3 sequence reads: CASSPRTGSSYEQYF. The CDR3 DNA sequence: TGTGCCAGTAGCCCCAGGACAGGGAGCTCCTACGAGCAGTACTTC. The variable domain in full, with the rest retrieved from reference TRBV19 and TRBJ2-7, is DGGITQSPKYLFRKEGQNVTLSCEQNLNHDAMYWYRQDPGQGLRLIYYSQIVNDFQKGDIAEGYSVSREKKESFPLTVTSAQKNPTAFYLCASSPRTGSSYEQYFGPGTRLTVT.

This clone has only a few counts. The V gene is TRBV4-3, the J gene TRBJ2-2; 8 positions agree with TRBD2. From germline, CDR1 is LGHNA and CDR2 YSLEER. This CDR3 has 16 residues. V was clipped by 4 bases and J by 5 bases; unmatched bases: 9. The CDR3 sequence is CASSLVSGMGTGELFF. CDR3 bases: TGCGCCAGCAGCCTAGTTAGCGGGATGGGGACCGGGGAGCTGTTTTTT.

A remark on this clone: Sequence at one end of the junction differs from germline and may be a read error. The V and J genes are TRBV7-9 and TRBJ2-7, with 11 bases identical to TRBD2. Germline CDR1 SEHNR, CDR2 FQNEAQ (reference sequence). The CDR3 contains 15 residues. The CDR3 DNA sequence: TGTTCCAGCAGCTACGGGACTAGCGGTTACTACGAGCAGTACTTC. Its translation is CSSSYGTSGYYEQYF.

The V gene is TRBV7-9, the J gene TRBJ2-2; a possible D gene is TRBD1 (6 bases). Germline loops: CDR1 SEHNR, CDR2 FQNEAQ (reference sequence). This CDR3 has 14 residues. Trimming removed 5 bases from V and 5 bases from J, with 12 bases in between. The CDR3: CASSPLGATGELFF. As DNA, the CDR3 is TGTGCCAGCAGCCCCCTGGGGGCAACCGGGGAGCTGTTTTTT.

Notes on this clone: Other DNA sequences of this sample code for an identical CDR3. The chain uses TRBV15 and TRBJ2-7, with TRBD1 matching over 11 bases. The V and J ends lost 0 bases and 6 bases, in that order; junction bases with no gene match: 7. The CDR3 covers 16 residues. CDR1 is LNHNV, CDR2 YYDKDF, per germline (reference sequence). This CDR3 reads CATSRDLPGQGGEQYF. For the CDR3, the DNA is TGTGCCACCAGCAGAGATTTGCCGGGACAGGGGGGCGAGCAGTACTTC.

The CDR3 bases are TGTGCCAGCAGCCAAGATCCCCTGGGGGCCGGCGCGGGAGGAATTAGCACAGATACGCAGTATTTT. Its translation: CASSQDPLGAGAGGISTDTQYF. This rearrangement joins TRBV4-2 to TRBJ2-3, with TRBD2 matching over 8 bases. The CDR3 is 22 amino acids. V dropped 0 bases and J dropped 0; count of bases not matched to a gene: 20. CDR1 and CDR2 from the germline V gene are LGHNA and YNFKEQ.

V gene TRBV28 combines with J gene TRBJ2-3, with 11 bases lining up with TRBD2. Germline CDR1 MDHEN, CDR2 SYDVKM. This CDR3 region has 23 residues. Losses at the gene ends were 5 bases for V and 3 bases for J; bases not matched to a gene: 28. The CDR3 DNA reads TGTGCCAGCAGTCCCTCTCGCTTCCTGACATTCTTAGCGGGAGGGAGAGGAACAGATACGCAGTATTTT. Its protein product is CASSPSRFLTFLAGGRGTDTQYF.

Relative to its sample, this clone is medium-sized. The chain links TRBV28 to TRBJ1-4, with TRBD1 matching over 7 bases. Germline V gives CDR1 MDHEN, CDR2 SYDVKM. J lost 4 bases, V lost 5 bases, and 10 bases had no gene match. The CDR3 covers 16 residues. For the CDR3, the DNA is TGTGCCAGCAGTCCATACACCGGGACAGTTAATGAAAAACTGTTTTTT. Translating gives CASSPYTGTVNEKLFF.

The gene calls are TRBV27 and TRBJ2-1, with D perhaps TRBD2 (6 bases). The CDR3 extends over 14 amino acids. The germline V gene encodes CDR1 MNHEY and CDR2 SMNVEV (reference sequence). V lost 8 bases to trimming and J lost 3 bases, with 14 bases between them. The CDR3, as DNA: TGTGCCAGCTGGAGGGCAGGCTTCTACAATGAGCAGTTCTTC. The encoded protein is CASWRAGFYNEQFF.

This clone was counted between two and nine times. This chain uses TRBV5-4 with TRBJ2-5; D is ambiguous. V shed 6 bases and J shed 2 bases, with 11 bases lying between them. Germline CDR1 is SGHNT and CDR2 is YYREEE (reference sequence). This CDR3 has 13 residues. In nucleotides, the CDR3 is TGTGCCAGCAATGTCTGGGCACAAGAGACCCAGTACTTC. Protein product: CASNVWAQETQYF. The full variable domain, its missing parts supplied by reference TRBV5-4 and TRBJ2-5, is ETGVTQSPTHLIKTRGQQVTLRCSSQSGHNTVSWYQQALGQGPQFIFQYYREEENGRGNFPPRFSGLQFPNYSSELNVNALELDDSALYLCASNVWAQETQYFGPGTRLLVL.

The chain recombines TRBV28 with TRBJ2-1; TRBD2 matches 11 bases. V was clipped by 5 bases and J by 4 bases; unmatched bases: 7. The CDR3 contains 16 residues. The germline gives CDR1 MDHEN, CDR2 SYDVKM. Here the CDR3 DNA reads TGTGCCAGCAGTCCCGCGACTAGCGGGATGTACAATGAGCAGTTCTTC. Amino acid sequence: CASSPATSGMYNEQFF.

The CDR3 is CASNLRGTQYF. For the CDR3, the DNA is TGTGCCAGCAATCTTAGGGGTACGCAGTATTTT. The V call is TRBV25-1, the J call TRBJ2-3; D is possibly TRBD1 (5 bases). Germline V gives CDR1 MGHDK, CDR2 SYGVNS. V dropped 7 bases and J dropped 8 bases, with 10 bases sitting between them. The CDR3 consists of 11 residues.

The rearrangement joins TRBV19 to TRBJ2-5; 10 bases map to TRBD2. The J call is uncertain, as TRBJ2-7 better fits the DNA end. The CDR3 contains 16 residues. The germline V gene encodes CDR1 LNHDA and CDR2 SQIVND (reference sequence). CDR3 residues: CASSGLAGVSVYEQYF. For the CDR3, the DNA is TGTGCCAGTAGCGGGCTAGCGGGAGTTTCAGTCTACGAGCAGTACTTC.

The V gene is TRBV28, the J gene TRBJ1-5, with D perhaps matching TRBD1 (5 bases). The V gene's germline CDR1 is MDHEN and CDR2 SYDVKM. Trimming left V 4 bases short and J 1 base short, with 8 bases between. CDR3 length equals 14 residues. CDR3 sequence reads: CASSYGGSNQPQHF. The CDR3 DNA follows: TGTGCCAGCAGTTACGGGGGAAGCAATCAGCCCCAGCATTTT. The complete variable domain, with remaining parts taken from reference TRBV28 and TRBJ1-5, reads DVKVTQSSRYLVKRTGEKVFLECVQDMDHENMFWYRQDPGLGLRLIYFSYDVKMKEKGDIPEGYSVSREKKERFSLILESASTNQTSMYLCASSYGGSNQPQHFGDGTRLSIL.

J is TRBJ2-3 and V is TRBV5-6; D might be TRBD2 (5 bases). This CDR3 has 14 residues. The germline V gene has CDR1 SGHDT and CDR2 YYEEEE. Deletions cut 2 bases from V and 4 bases from J, with 11 bases between. The CDR3 sequence is CASSLRGWADTQYF. The CDR3 coding sequence is TGTGCCAGCAGCTTACGGGGTTGGGCAGATACGCAGTATTTT.

On this clone itself: The conserved closing phenylalanine or tryptophan is absent in this CDR3, likely reflecting a read error. It is unclear where the CDR3 begins or ends on the DNA, so no DNA is shown, and the CDR3 is as TCRdb lists it. The J gene is TRBJ2-7, the V gene TRBV9; the table's D gene call, TRBD2, was not cross checked with the DNA. Germline-derived CDR1 and CDR2 are SGDLS and YYNGEE. The CDR3 numbers 12 amino acids, ends counted. This CDR3 is CASSVGYLPPGI.

This clone was observed once. This rearrangement joins TRBV27 to TRBJ2-1, with 8 positions matching TRBD2. Germline CDR1 is MNHEY and CDR2 is SMNVEV (reference sequence). With V trimmed by 2 bases and J by 10 bases, 13 bases remained unmatched. The CDR3 has 16 residues. DNA of the CDR3: TGTGCCAGCAGTTTAATTACGGCGGGAGGCCAGGGCGAGCAGTTCTTC. Amino acids: CASSLITAGGQGEQFF.

The gene calls are TRBV9 and TRBJ2-2; 11 nucleotides agree with TRBD2. The CDR3 covers 17 residues. Germline assignment: CDR1 SGDLS and CDR2 YYNGEE. V gave up 4 bases and J gave up 6 bases; unmatched junction bases: 11. The CDR3 spells CASSHIRLAGTPGELFF. CDR3 in DNA: TGTGCCAGCAGCCACATTCGACTAGCGGGAACTCCCGGGGAGCTGTTTTTT.

DNA of the CDR3: TGTGCCAGCAGTGGTCTAGCGGGATCTAACAATGAGCAGTTCTTC. Its translation is CASSGLAGSNNEQFF. The rearrangement uses TRBV2 and TRBJ2-1; 9 bases are a match to TRBD2. Looked up from germline, CDR1 is SNHLY and CDR2 is FYNNEI. V lost 4 bases and J lost 5; bases outside the gene matches: 6. The CDR3 runs to 15 residues. Drawing the rest from reference TRBV2 and TRBJ2-1, the complete variable domain is EPEVTQTPSHQVTQMGQEVILRCVPISNHLYFYWYRQILGQKVEFLVSFYNNEISEKSEIFDDQFSVERPDGSNFTLKIRSTKLEDSAMYFCASSGLAGSNNEQFFGPGTRLTVL.

The gene calls are TRBV5-6 and TRBJ1-6; weak D call: TRBD1 (5 bases). Germline loops: CDR1 SGHDT, CDR2 YYEEEE. The V gene lost 4 bases and the J gene lost 6 bases, with 20 bases spanning the gap. CDR3 size: 17 residues. This CDR3 reads CASSRGGQGRLNSPLHF. CDR3 in DNA: TGTGCCAGCAGCCGGGGAGGTCAGGGCCGCCTTAATTCACCCCTCCACTTT.

The chain has TRBV19 and TRBJ2-7; D is perhaps TRBD2 (6 bases). Trimming left V 8 bases short and J 7 bases short, with 18 bases between. The CDR3 is made up of 13 amino acids. Germline V CDR1 and CDR2: LNHDA, SQIVND (reference sequence). The CDR3: CASGGGAPGEQYF. The DNA for the CDR3 is TGTGCCAGTGGTGGCGGGGCCCCAGGAGAGCAGTACTTC.

The chain combines TRBV11-3 with TRBJ2-7, with 7 bases identical to TRBD2. The length of the CDR3 is 15 residues. Germline CDR1 reads SGHNT; CDR2 reads YENEEA. J gave up 5 bases and V 5 bases, and 12 bases lay outside the gene matches. CDR3 sequence (DNA): TGTGCCAGCAGCAGCGGACCTGGGACTACCCACGAGCAGTACTTC. Translation gives CASSSGPGTTHEQYF.